The 10 T cell receptor beta chains in this list originate from one sample, sequenced in a study of cytomegalovirus exposure and HLA in healthy donors. Vbeta (60) and Jbeta (13) primers were used in the PCR. The method was immunoSEQ multiplex PCR; TCRdb's version includes in-frame clones alone and lacks a portion of them. The sample records fewer than 250,000 clones, almost 80% being singletons. Sequencing was carried out using PBMCs. These TCRs come from a young woman in good health and CMV-seronegative.

The CDR3 nucleotides read TGTGCCAGCGCTCCGGACAGGGGTTACAATCAGCCCCAGCATTTT. Translating it yields CASAPDRGYNQPQHF. The chain recombines TRBV27 with TRBJ1-5, with 9 bases lining up with TRBD1. The CDR3 has 15 residues. J lost 3 bases, V lost 8 bases, and 8 bases had no gene match. Germline lookup yields CDR1 MNHEY and CDR2 SMNVEV (reference sequence).

The genes are TRBV29-1 and TRBJ2-7, with 8 bases lining up with TRBD1. The CDR3 extends over 13 amino acids. Losses at the gene ends were 4 bases for V and 5 bases for J; bases not matched to a gene: 7. CDR1 and CDR2 (germline): SQVTM, ANQGSEA. The CDR3 nucleotides are TGCAGCGTTGGCCCGACAGGGGATCACGAGCAGTACTTC. It specifies CSVGPTGDHEQYF.

The V gene is TRBV18, the J gene TRBJ1-5; D remains unclear. Germline loops: CDR1 KGHSH, CDR2 LQKENI. The CDR3 length is 15 residues. Trimming shortened V by 3 bases and J by 4 bases, and 13 bases separated the two germline ends. CDR3 loop: CASSPLQERNQPQHF. In DNA form, the CDR3 reads TGTGCCAGCTCACCGTTACAAGAGCGTAATCAGCCCCAGCATTTT.

The chain combines TRBV18 with TRBJ1-2, with 7 bases identical to TRBD1. V lost 4 bases, J lost 2 bases, and 7 bases stayed unmatched. This CDR3 comprises 15 residues. Germline V gene data show CDR1 as KGHSH and CDR2 as LQKENI. The CDR3 reads CASSLDRELNYGYTF. The DNA for the CDR3 is TGTGCCAGCTCACTCGACAGGGAACTAAACTATGGCTACACCTTC. Together with reference TRBV18 and TRBJ1-2, the CDR3 gives the full variable domain: NAGVMQNPRHLVRRRGQEARLRCSPMKGHSHVYWYRQLPEEGLKFMVYLQKENIIDESGMPKERFSAEFPKEGPSILRIQQVVRGDSAAYFCASSLDRELNYGYTFGSGTRLTVV.

This sequence joins TRBV7-2 and TRBJ2-5; 8 nucleotides align to TRBD1. Trimming at V came to 4 bases and at J to 4 bases, leaving 8 bases not matched to a gene. Germline V gene sequence: CDR1 SGHTA, CDR2 FQGNSA. CDR3 size: 15 residues. CDR3 DNA: TGTGCCAGCAGCTCGAGTCCAGGGGGCGGAGAGACCCAGTACTTC. Translating gives CASSSSPGGGETQYF.

The chain employs TRBV30 and TRBJ1-5, with a possible D match to TRBD1 (5 bases). The CDR3 has 16 residues. CDR1 GTSNPN and CDR2 SVGIG come from the germline V gene (reference sequence). The V and J ends lost 4 bases and 0 bases respectively, with 16 bases between them. CDR3 amino acids: CAWKLLGLDSNQPQHF. The CDR3, as DNA: TGTGCCTGGAAATTATTGGGACTGGATAGCAATCAGCCCCAGCATTTT.

The genes are TRBV10-1 and TRBJ1-1; weak D call: TRBD1 (5 bases). The germline V and J ends were trimmed by 2 bases and 1 base, with 8 bases remaining between them. From germline, CDR1 is WNHNN and CDR2 SYGVQD (reference sequence). This CDR3 is built from 14 residues. CDR3 sequence (DNA): TGCGCCAGCAGTGAGACAGGAGAGAACACTGAAGCTTTCTTT. Protein product: CASSETGENTEAFF.

Only a few counts were recorded for this clone. The chain joins TRBV30 to TRBJ1-5; 9 bases are a match to TRBD1. Germline CDR1 reads GTSNPN; CDR2 reads SVGIG (reference sequence). The CDR3 has 15 amino acids. With 0 bases clipped from V and 3 bases from J, the junction kept 3 bases outside the gene matches. DNA for the CDR3: TGTGCCTGGAGTGTGGGACAGGGTTACAATCAGCCCCAGCATTTT. Its protein product is CAWSVGQGYNQPQHF.

The rearrangement links TRBV4-2 to TRBJ2-2; TRBD2 matches 7 bases. The CDR3 sequence is 17 residues long. Germline V gives CDR1 LGHNA, CDR2 YNFKEQ. J gave up 2 bases and V 7 bases, and 13 bases lay outside the gene matches. Here the CDR3 DNA reads TGTGCCAGCAACTCCGTGGGACGGGAGGCCAACACCGGGGAGCTGTTTTTT. Its protein is CASNSVGREANTGELFF.

The DNA of the CDR3 is TGCGCCAGCAGTCTGGGACAGCTCTCTGGAAACACCATATATTTT. Translating gives CASSLGQLSGNTIYF. V usage is TRBV10-2 and J usage is TRBJ1-3; 7 nucleotides agree with TRBD1. This CDR3 comprises 15 residues. CDR1 is WSHSY, CDR2 SAAADI, per germline. With 5 bases clipped from V and 0 bases from J, the junction kept 4 bases outside the gene matches.